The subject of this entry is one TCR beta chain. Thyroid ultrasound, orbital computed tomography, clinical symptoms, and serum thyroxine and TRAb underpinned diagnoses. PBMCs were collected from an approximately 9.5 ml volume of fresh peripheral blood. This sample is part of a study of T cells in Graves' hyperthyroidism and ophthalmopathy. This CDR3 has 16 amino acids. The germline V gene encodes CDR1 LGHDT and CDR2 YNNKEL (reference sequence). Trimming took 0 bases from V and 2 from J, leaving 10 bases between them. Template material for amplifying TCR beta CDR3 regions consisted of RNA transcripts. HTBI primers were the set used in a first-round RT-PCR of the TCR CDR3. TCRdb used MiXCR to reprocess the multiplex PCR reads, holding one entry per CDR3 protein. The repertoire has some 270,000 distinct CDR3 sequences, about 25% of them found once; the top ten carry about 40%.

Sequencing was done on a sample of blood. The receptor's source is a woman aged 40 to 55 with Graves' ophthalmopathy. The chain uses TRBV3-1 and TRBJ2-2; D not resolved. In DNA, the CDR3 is TGTGCCAGCAGCCAAGATCGGGTCGTCAACACCGGGGAGCTGTTTTTT. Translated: CASSQDRVVNTGELFF.